Listed here is a single T cell receptor (beta chain). What it binds is not known. These data come from a study of graft-versus-host responses after intestinal transplantation. Study overall: All recipients got anti-thymocyte globulin induction, then tacrolimus and steroids for around three years.

TCRdb's table, derived via immunoSEQ multiplex PCR, lists solely in-frame clones and lacks some. The profile shows about 120,000 clones, around 95% of them singletons. Germline assignment: CDR1 KGHSH and CDR2 LQKENI. V was clipped by 3 bases and J by 5 bases; unmatched bases: 8. This CDR3 spans 15 amino acids. This chain uses TRBV18 with TRBJ2-7, with 9 bases lining up with TRBD1. Sample: unstimulated CD8+ T cells sorted from spleen or lymph node cells, taken before intestinal transplant. This receptor was obtained from a human donor who received an intestinal transplant. CDR3 loop: CASSPLTGGHDEQYF. The CDR3 DNA reads as TGTGCCAGCTCACCTCTTACAGGGGGCCACGACGAGCAGTACTTC.